These 2 T cell receptor beta chains share one sample of origin, sequenced in a study of T-cell memory formation after mild COVID-19. Each CDR3 protein gets one entry after TCRdb re-called the 5' RACE reads with MiXCR. Of approximately 350,000 distinct CDR3 sequences listed, around an eighth are singletons. Sample: PBMCs or a T cell subset sorted from them (not recorded which). These receptor sequences come from a man aged 18 to 29 who had mild COVID-19 (a few samples of this study predate the infection). Cell type and time point are not known.

In its sample, this clonotype was seen many times. The J gene is TRBJ1-2, the V gene TRBV29-1; TRBD1 aligns across 7 bases. The CDR3 totals 13 residues. CDR1 is SQVTM, CDR2 ANQGSEA, per germline. With 6 bases clipped from V and 5 bases from J, the junction kept 9 bases outside the gene matches. The CDR3 here is CSVGRGLGYGYTF. The CDR3, as DNA: TGCAGCGTCGGAAGGGGGCTTGGGTATGGCTACACCTTC.

This clonotype was detected a few times. The chain couples TRBV5-6 to TRBJ1-6, with D maybe TRBD1 (6 bases). The ends were cut back, 5 bases at V and 8 bases at J, with 14 bases in the middle. Germline loops: CDR1 SGHDT, CDR2 YYEEEE. This CDR3 spans 14 amino acids. CDR3: CASSFDRTDSPLHF. The CDR3 nucleotides are TGTGCCAGCAGTTTCGACAGGACTGATTCACCCCTCCACTTT.